These 32 T cell receptor beta chains were sequenced from one sample in a study of tumor-infiltrating lymphocytes in primary liver carcinoma. A primer in the constant region served to generate TCR beta cDNA from roughly 520 ng of total RNA. Amplification in three nested multiplex PCR rounds with slightly modified ARM-PCR gave rise to TCR beta libraries. TRBV1-TRBV30 forward primers and a C-beta reverse primer were used in the first two PCR rounds, which each ran for about 11 cycles. A single record per CDR3 protein comes from TCRdb applying MiXCR to the multiplex PCR reads. The data show tens of thousands of distinct CDR3 sequences, with around 78% seen just once and 35% to 40% held by the top ten. RNA and DNA were co-extracted from approximately 20-30 mg of unsorted bulk tissue. The sequenced material came from liver tumor tissue from sampling region 5. Subset here: tumor region T5, tumor centre. The receptors were sampled from a man aged 35 to 55 with primary liver carcinoma and hepatitis B virus infection.

This clonotype has a count of ten or more. The chain is built from TRBV5-5 and TRBJ2-1; TRBD2 agrees at 12 bases. The CDR3 is 15 residues long. The trim removed 4 bases at V and 8 bases at J, leaving 7 bases unmatched. In germline, CDR1 is SGHKS, CDR2 YYEKEE (reference sequence). CDR3 residues: CASSPRLAGEDEQFF. The CDR3 DNA sequence: TGTGCCAGCAGCCCTAGACTAGCGGGAGAAGATGAGCAGTTCTTC. Full variable domain (outside the CDR3, taken from reference TRBV5-5 and TRBJ2-1): DAGVTQSPTHLIKTRGQQVTLRCSPISGHKSVSWYQQVLGQGPQFIFQYYEKEERGRGNFPDRFSARQFPNYSSELNVNALLLGDSALYLCASSPRLAGEDEQFFGPGTRLTVL.

About this clonotype: A read error may account for a junction end that differs from germline. V is TRBV4-2 and J is TRBJ2-3; TRBD2 agrees at 10 bases. CDR1 is LGHNA and CDR2 is YNFKEQ in the germline V gene. CDR3 size: 18 residues. CDR3 loop: CANSRVALLAGATYTQYF. CDR3 coding DNA: TGTGCCAACAGCCGAGTGGCGCTTCTAGCGGGAGCGACATATACGCAGTATTTT.

Turning to this clonotype: Germline is not matched at one junction end, which may reflect a read error. This rearrangement joins TRBV10-3 to TRBJ2-7, with 16 bases matching TRBD2. The CDR3 runs to 19 residues. In germline, CDR1 is ENHRY, CDR2 SYGVKD. CDR3 in amino acids: CAITKRSGLAGGFSYEHYF. In nucleotides, the CDR3 is TGCGCCATCACCAAACGATCGGGACTAGCGGGAGGGTTTTCCTACGAGCATTACTTC.

As regards this clonotype: One junction end does not reproduce the germline sequence, and a read error may be involved. This chain joins TRBV11-2 and TRBJ2-7; 7 bases fit TRBD1. There are 15 residues in the CDR3. The V gene's germline CDR1 is SGHAT and CDR2 FQNNGV. CDR3 DNA: TGTGCAAGCAGCCAAGGGGCAGGGGGAACCTACGAGCAGTACTTC. This sequence encodes CASSQGAGGTYEQYF.

At least ten counts were recorded for this clonotype. The V call is TRBV7-9, the J call TRBJ2-3, with 8 nucleotides matching TRBD1. CDR1 SEHNR and CDR2 FQNEAQ come from the germline V gene (reference sequence). The CDR3 loop spans 16 amino acids. V lost 4 bases to trimming and J lost 3 bases; unmatched junction nucleotides: 9. The CDR3 here is CASSSKQGEVTDTQYF. CDR3 in DNA: TGTGCCAGCAGCTCGAAACAGGGGGAGGTGACAGATACGCAGTATTTT.

For this clonotype: At one end, the junction sequence differs from germline, possibly due to a read error. The chain recombines TRBV11-2 with TRBJ2-7; D may be TRBD1 (5 bases). Germline CDR1 is SGHAT and CDR2 is FQNNGV. This CDR3 spans 14 amino acids. CDR3 residues: CARSLVTGGYGQYF. The CDR3 nucleotides read TGTGCCAGGAGCTTAGTCACAGGCGGCTACGGGCAGTACTTC.

As regards this clonotype: One end of the junction varies from germline; a read error may be responsible. The CDR3: CASSQGTGITYKQYF. The CDR3 bases are TGTGCCAGTAGCCAAGGGACAGGGATAACCTACAAGCAGTACTTC. The chain uses TRBV11-2 and TRBJ2-7; 9 bases align to TRBD1. The CDR3 totals 15 residues. In germline, CDR1 is SGHAT, CDR2 FQNNGV.

J is TRBJ2-5 and V is TRBV11-2, with D unclear. This CDR3 spans 15 amino acids. Germline values: CDR1 SGHAT, CDR2 FQNNGV. Trimming took 7 bases from V and 5 from J, leaving 20 bases between them. CDR3: CASNFECNQRETQYF. In DNA form, the CDR3 reads TGTGCCAGCAACTTCGAGTGTAACCAGAGGGAGACCCAGTACTTC.

Note on this clonotype: At one of its ends the junction is not consistent with the germline gene, which may arise from a read error. V is TRBV6-5 and J is TRBJ1-2; D not certain. CDR1 MNHEY and CDR2 SVGAGI come from the germline V gene. This CDR3 spans 13 amino acids. CDR3 in DNA: TGTGCCAGCACTTACCGGCATGGCGAAGGTTACACCTTC. It translates to CASTYRHGEGYTF.

As to this clonotype: One end of the junction fails to match germline, which may point to a read error. The rearrangement joins TRBV5-4 to TRBJ2-1; a possible D gene is TRBD1 (5 bases). The length of the CDR3 is 13 residues. Germline V gives CDR1 SGHNT, CDR2 YYREEE (reference sequence). As DNA, the CDR3 is TGTGCCAGCAGCTTGGGACAGTATAATGAGCGGTTCTTC. Translated, it gives CASSLGQYNERFF.

In this sample, this clonotype turned up once. With a much larger clone just one base away, this may be a read error. V and J are TRBV5-1 and TRBJ1-2; D call uncertain. The CDR3 covers 12 residues. Germline assignment: CDR1 SGHRS and CDR2 YFSETQ. V lost 9 bases and J 6 bases, leaving 15 bases between the germline ends. The CDR3 bases are TGCGCCATCAGTAAAGTCGGCCATGGCTACACCTTC. Translated, it gives CAISKVGHGYTF. Full variable domain (remainder filled in from reference TRBV5-1 and TRBJ1-2): KAGVTQTPRYLIKTRGQQVTLSCSPISGHRSVSWYQQTPGQGLQFLFEYFSETQRNKGNFPGRFSGRQFSNSRSEMNVSTLELGDSALYLCAISKVGHGYTFGSGTRLTVV.

As to this clonotype: One end of the junction is discordant with germline, which a read error may explain. This chain connects TRBV29-1 to TRBJ2-1; the match to TRBD1 covers 10 bases. The CDR3 has 12 amino acids. In germline, CDR1 is SQVTM, CDR2 ANQGSEA. CDR3 DNA: TGTAACGCCAGGACAGGGGGGAATGAGCAGTTCTTC. It codes for CNARTGGNEQFF.

This clonotype came up a few times. The junction differs from germline at one of its ends, possibly a read error. The chain recombines TRBV5-5 with TRBJ2-2, with D tentatively TRBD2 (5 bases). This CDR3 is built from 14 residues. The germline CDR1 and CDR2 sequences are SGHKS and YYEKEE (reference sequence). DNA for the CDR3: TGTGTCAGCAGCCTGGAGGCGGGTGCCGGGGAGCTGTTTTTT. It specifies CVSSLEAGAGELFF. The variable domain in full, completed from reference TRBV5-5 and TRBJ2-2, reads DAGVTQSPTHLIKTRGQQVTLRCSPISGHKSVSWYQQVLGQGPQFIFQYYEKEERGRGNFPDRFSARQFPNYSSELNVNALLLGDSALYLCVSSLEAGAGELFFGEGSRLTVL.

Only a few counts were recorded for this clonotype. The CDR3 region has the DNA TGTGCCAGCAGCACACGAGGGACAGGGGATGACGAGCAGTACTTC. Translation: CASSTRGTGDDEQYF. The gene calls are TRBV9 and TRBJ2-7, with 10 positions matching TRBD1. The CDR3 runs to 15 residues. CDR1 and CDR2 from the germline V gene are SGDLS and YYNGEE. The ends lost 4 bases at V and 5 bases at J; junction bases unmatched: 9.

Remarks on this clonotype: Relative to the germline gene, one junction end is altered; a read error may explain this. J is TRBJ2-7 and V is TRBV10-3, with unresolved D. This CDR3 has 15 amino acids. Germline lookup yields CDR1 ENHRY and CDR2 SYGVKD. The CDR3: CAISEARIGEYEQHF. The DNA of the CDR3 is TGTGCCATCAGTGAGGCCCGTATAGGAGAATACGAGCAGCACTTC.

This clonotype was counted a single time. One end of the junction varies from germline; a read error may be responsible. This chain links TRBV11-2 with TRBJ2-2; the D gene could be TRBD1 or TRBD2 (5 bases each). Per the germline V gene, CDR1 is SGHAT and CDR2 is FQNNGV. This CDR3 is 13 amino acids long. Written as DNA, the CDR3 is TGTACCAGCAGCTTTACGGACACCGGGGAGCTGCTTTTT. This gives the protein CTSSFTDTGELLF.

Concerning this clonotype: The junction and the germline gene differ at one end; a read error may be behind it. The chain links TRBV7-9 to TRBJ1-2; D is unresolved. The CDR3 is made up of 16 amino acids. Germline V gene data show CDR1 as SEHNR and CDR2 as FQNEAQ (reference sequence). CDR3 residues: CVSSPEGGLSQYGYIF. In DNA form, the CDR3 reads TGTGTCAGCAGCCCCGAGGGCGGGCTGTCCCAGTATGGCTACATCTTC. The full variable domain, its missing parts supplied by reference TRBV7-9 and TRBJ1-2, is DTGVSQNPRHKITKRGQNVTFRCDPISEHNRLYWYRQTLGQGPEFLTYFQNEAQLEKSRLLSDRFSAERPKGSFSTLEIQRTEQGDSAMYLCVSSPEGGLSQYGYIFGSGTRLTVV.

Of note for this clonotype: Germline is not matched at one junction end, which may reflect a read error. The rearrangement joins TRBV4-1 to TRBJ2-7; D assignment may be TRBD1 or TRBD2 (5 bases each). This CDR3 region has 15 residues. Germline lookup yields CDR1 MGHRA and CDR2 YSYEKL. The DNA of the CDR3 is TGCGCCTGCAGCCAAGATACAGTGGGGGCCTACGAGCAGTACTTC. Encoded protein: CACSQDTVGAYEQYF.

On this clonotype: The junction and the germline gene differ at one end; a read error may be behind it. The rearrangement joins TRBV5-5 to TRBJ1-4; D remains ambiguous. In germline, CDR1 is SGHKS, CDR2 YYEKEE (reference sequence). The CDR3 contains 13 residues. CDR3 nucleotides: TGTGCCAGCGGCTTTGTGGGGAATGAAAAACTTTTTTTT. It codes for CASGFVGNEKLFF.

Judged by abundance, this clonotype is medium-sized. The CDR3 here is CSGLAGLGTDTQYF. In nucleotides, the CDR3 is TGCAGCGGACTAGCGGGATTGGGCACAGATACGCAGTATTTT. The chain combines TRBV29-1 with TRBJ2-3, with 11 bases aligning to TRBD2. There are 14 residues in the CDR3. J was trimmed by 1 base and V by 7 bases; bases with no gene match: 4. Germline V CDR1 and CDR2: SQVTM, ANQGSEA.

This clonotype was observed a few times. The junction and the germline gene differ at one end; a read error may be behind it. J is TRBJ2-3 and V is TRBV29-1; the D call may be TRBD1 or TRBD2 (5 bases each). The CDR3 length is 16 residues. Germline V gene lookup returns CDR1 SQVTM and CDR2 ANQGSEA. CDR3 in DNA: TGCAGCGTTGAACGGACACAGGATTCTAGCACGGATACGCAGTATTTT. Translation gives CSVERTQDSSTDTQYF.

The chain links TRBV11-2 to TRBJ1-3; TRBD1 agrees at 7 bases. Germline V lookup: CDR1 SGHAT, CDR2 FQNNGV. The length of the CDR3 is 17 residues. Trimming cost V 1 base and J 5 bases; bases outside gene matches: 11. CDR3: CASSLVGLGTVRNTIYF. In nucleotides, the CDR3 is TGTGCCAGCAGCTTAGTTGGCCTCGGGACAGTACGAAACACCATATATTTT.

In its sample, this clonotype was seen many times. This chain connects TRBV5-1 to TRBJ2-7; no definite D call. Germline V gene lookup returns CDR1 SGHRS and CDR2 YFSETQ. The V gene lost 0 bases and the J gene lost 3 bases, with 13 bases spanning the gap. The CDR3 runs 15 residues. The CDR3 region is CASSLATSPLYEQYF. In nucleotides, the CDR3 is TGCGCCAGCAGCTTGGCGACCTCCCCCCTCTACGAGCAGTACTTC.

This clonotype has just a few counts. A single base separates this from a much larger clone, so it may be a read error. V is TRBV25-1 and J is TRBJ2-3; D is possibly TRBD1 (6 bases). Germline loops: CDR1 MGHDK, CDR2 SYGVNS. This CDR3 is 14 amino acids long. The CDR3 nucleotides read TGTGCCAGCAGTGAAGTAAGCAGGACAGATACGCATTATTTT. This encodes CASSEVSRTDTHYF.

Note on this clonotype: This may be a read error: a much more frequent sequence differs by one nucleotide. This chain uses TRBV2 with TRBJ2-1, with D uncertain. Germline-derived CDR1 and CDR2 are SNHLY and FYNNEI. The CDR3 spans 12 residues. CDR3: CASSSGLDEQLF. CDR3 nucleotides: TGTGCCAGCAGCTCTGGGTTGGATGAGCAGCTCTTC.

Concerning this clonotype: This could be a read error, since a much larger clone is one nucleotide away. The chain recombines TRBV20-1 with TRBJ2-2; D gene unclear. V was trimmed by 0 bases and J by 10 bases, leaving 12 bases between them. Germline V CDR1 and CDR2: DFQATT, SNEGSKA (reference sequence). The CDR3 runs to 13 residues. The CDR3 region has the DNA TGCAGTGCTAGAGATCGTCTCAGCGCGGAGCTGTTTTTT. This gives the protein CSARDRLSAELFF.

This clonotype was counted between two and nine times. A much larger clone lies a single base off, so this may be a read error. As the CDR3 is not closed by the conserved phenylalanine or tryptophan, this likely results from a read error. The chain is built from TRBV6-1 and TRBJ2-7; D perhaps matches TRBD2 (6 bases). The length of the CDR3 is 14 residues. V lost 2 bases and J 5 bases, leaving 13 bases between the germline ends. CDR1 is MNHNS and CDR2 is SASEGT in the germline V gene. The CDR3 here is CASSELAHLDEQYL. The CDR3 nucleotides are TGTGCCAGCAGTGAACTAGCGCATTTGGACGAGCAGTACCTC.

This clonotype was observed many times. The V and J genes are TRBV5-4 and TRBJ2-3; unclear D gene. Trimming cost V 4 bases and J 2 bases, with 11 bases left between them. Germline V CDR1 and CDR2: SGHNT, YYREEE (reference sequence). The CDR3 has 14 residues. In DNA form, the CDR3 reads TGTGCCAGCAGCCAGACCCAGGTCACAGATACGCAGTATTTT. The encoded protein is CASSQTQVTDTQYF.

Remarks on this clonotype: At one end, the junction sequence differs from germline, possibly due to a read error. The V call is TRBV10-3, the J call TRBJ1-5; D remains ambiguous. This CDR3 has 13 residues. The V gene's germline CDR1 is ENHRY and CDR2 SYGVKD. In nucleotides, the CDR3 is TGTGCTATCAATGAGTCTAGGGAGCAGCCCCAGCATTTT. Translated: CAINESREQPQHF.

This clonotype occurred many times. The rearrangement links TRBV5-1 to TRBJ2-7, with 11 bases that match TRBD2. Unmatched junction bases numbered 0, after V lost 1 base and J lost 0 bases. Looked up from germline, CDR1 is SGHRS and CDR2 is YFSETQ. This CDR3 comprises 15 residues. DNA of the CDR3: TGCGCCAGCAGCTTGACTAGCGGGAGCTCCTACGAGCAGTACTTC. Translated, it gives CASSLTSGSSYEQYF. The variable domain in full, with the rest retrieved from reference TRBV5-1 and TRBJ2-7, is KAGVTQTPRYLIKTRGQQVTLSCSPISGHRSVSWYQQTPGQGLQFLFEYFSETQRNKGNFPGRFSGRQFSNSRSEMNVSTLELGDSALYLCASSLTSGSSYEQYFGPGTRLTVT.

As for this clonotype: Compared with germline, one end of the junction differs, possibly owing to a read error. V is TRBV11-2 and J is TRBJ2-7; the D is unclear. The CDR3 sequence is 13 residues long. CDR1 is SGHAT, CDR2 FQNNGV, per germline. In DNA, the CDR3 is TGTGCCAGTAGCACACAGCTTGGAAACGAACAGTACTTC. It codes for CASSTQLGNEQYF.

For this clonotype: The conserved final phenylalanine or tryptophan is absent from the CDR3, which likely points to a read error. This chain links TRBV6-1 with TRBJ2-2, with TRBD2 identical over 13 bases. The CDR3 is 16 amino acids. Germline lookup yields CDR1 MNHNS and CDR2 SASEGT. The CDR3 nucleotides read TGTGCCAACAGTGGTCCGGGACTAGCGGGGACCGGGGAGCTGTTTTCT. This encodes CANSGPGLAGTGELFS.